This T cell receptor beta chain was profiled in a study of blood T cells in healthy people across ages. The germline V and J ends were trimmed by 6 bases and 3 bases, with 14 bases remaining between them. CDR1 MGHDK and CDR2 SYGVNS come from the germline V gene. The CDR3 loop spans 14 amino acids. This clonotype was detected only once. No antigen is known for it. Next came a second PCR, run for roughly 6 to 11 cycles, which used a sample-barcoded 5' primer along with a J-beta primer mix. Template switching added a 12-random-nucleotide identifier to every cDNA molecule. A single record per CDR3 protein comes from TCRdb applying MiXCR to the 5' RACE reads. The table shows about 1.6 million distinct CDR3 sequences, with about 35% occurring only once. The study's findings and limits: Possibly confounding the expanded clonotype changes was the fact that donor CMV status was unknown.

The TCR comes from a young woman in good health. The rearrangement links TRBV25-1 to TRBJ2-5; TRBD1 is a possible D gene (6 bases). Sequencing used blood. CDR3 DNA: TGTGCCAGCAGGGAAGCCAACAGGGAAGAGACCCAGTACTTC. It encodes CASREANREETQYF.